The 20 T cell receptor beta chains given below trace back to one sample, sequenced in a study of cytomegalovirus exposure and HLA in healthy donors. 60 Vbeta and 13 Jbeta primers were used in PCR. Sequenced by immunoSEQ multiplex PCR; TCRdb stores in-frame clones only, minus some. The data show some 130,000 clones, about 81% seen once. Sequencing used PBMCs. These receptors originate from a woman in her forties in good health and CMV-seropositive.

The chain links TRBV6-1 to TRBJ2-4; a weak D match, TRBD2 (6 bases). Looked up from germline, CDR1 is MNHNS and CDR2 is SASEGT. The CDR3 is 18 amino acids. Trimming removed 4 bases at V and 1 base at J, with 20 bases between. This CDR3 reads CASSVAGLTDWAKNIQYF. For the CDR3, the DNA is TGTGCCAGCAGTGTCGCGGGACTCACCGATTGGGCCAAAAACATTCAGTACTTC.

The gene calls are TRBV5-5 and TRBJ2-3; 12 positions match TRBD1. With 2 bases clipped from V and 5 bases from J, the junction kept 6 bases outside the gene matches. This CDR3 has 16 amino acids. Germline CDR1 reads SGHKS; CDR2 reads YYEKEE (reference sequence). In DNA form, the CDR3 reads TGTGCCAGCAGCTTATACCGGGACAGGGGGCGAGATACGCAGTATTTT. Residues: CASSLYRDRGRDTQYF.

The chain couples TRBV11-2 to TRBJ2-2; D remains ambiguous. V lost 5 bases and J lost 6, with 4 bases in between. The CDR3 runs to 11 residues. The germline gives CDR1 SGHAT, CDR2 FQNNGV. CDR3 in amino acids: CASSAAGELFF. CDR3 in DNA: TGTGCCAGCAGCGCGGCCGGGGAGCTGTTTTTT.

Comments on this clone: The junction shows a germline mismatch at one end, possibly a read error. The chain uses TRBV7-9 and TRBJ2-7; D is ambiguous. Germline V lookup: CDR1 SEHNR, CDR2 FQNEAQ (reference sequence). This CDR3 is 12 amino acids long. CDR3: CSSSPPSHEQYF. The CDR3 bases are TGTTCCAGCAGCCCCCCTAGTCACGAGCAGTACTTC.

J is TRBJ1-1 and V is TRBV15; TRBD1 matches at 12 bases. CDR1 is LNHNV and CDR2 is YYDKDF in the germline V gene (reference sequence). The CDR3 has 15 amino acids. Trimming at V came to 3 bases and at J to 3 bases, leaving 2 bases not matched to a gene. The CDR3 DNA is TGTGCCACCAGCAGGGGGACAGGGGGCTACACTGAAGCTTTCTTT. Translated: CATSRGTGGYTEAFF.

The chain employs TRBV27 and TRBJ1-6; 8 bases agree with TRBD1. CDR1 is MNHEY and CDR2 is SMNVEV in the germline V gene (reference sequence). This CDR3 is built from 15 residues. Losses at the gene ends were 5 bases for V and 10 bases for J; bases not matched to a gene: 10. In DNA, the CDR3 is TGTGCCAGCAGTCGATCGACAGGGGTTGGATCACCCCTCCACTTT. As protein: CASSRSTGVGSPLHF.

The chain uses TRBV7-2 and TRBJ2-7; TRBD1 matches 7 bases. CDR1 and CDR2 from the germline V gene are SGHTA and FQGNSA. Trimming removed 2 bases from V and 2 bases from J; junction bases left unmatched: 12. The CDR3 is made up of 17 amino acids. In nucleotides, the CDR3 is TGTGCCAGCAGCTTACGTCCCATTCAGGGGGTAGCCTACGAGCAGTACTTC. Translation: CASSLRPIQGVAYEQYF.

This clone appeared a single time. The chain recombines TRBV5-4 with TRBJ1-3; D gene unclear. The V gene lost 4 bases and the J gene lost 0 bases, with 17 bases spanning the gap. From germline, CDR1 is SGHNT and CDR2 YYREEE (reference sequence). CDR3 size: 17 residues. CDR3 bases: TGTGCCAGCAGCCAAGACCTACAACTAGGCTCTGGAAACACCATATATTTT. The encoded protein is CASSQDLQLGSGNTIYF.

V and J are TRBV7-6 and TRBJ2-7; 11 nucleotides align to TRBD2. Germline V CDR1 and CDR2: SGHVS, FNYEAQ. V lost 5 bases to trimming and J lost 7 bases; unmatched junction nucleotides: 7. CDR3 length equals 14 residues. CDR3 nucleotides: TGTGCCAGCAGCCCGACTAGCGGGGTCGGAGAGCAGTACTTC. As protein: CASSPTSGVGEQYF.

This chain connects TRBV2 to TRBJ2-1; 7 positions agree with TRBD2. The V gene end was trimmed by 9 bases and the J gene end by 6 bases; junction bases not matched to a gene: 14. There are 15 residues in the CDR3. Germline-derived CDR1 and CDR2 are SNHLY and FYNNEI. This chain's CDR3 is CASLAPAGRGNEQFF. CDR3 bases: TGTGCCAGTTTAGCACCAGCGGGAAGGGGCAATGAGCAGTTCTTC.

This clone came up once. The CDR3 protein is CASSLTGTGVYEQYF. As DNA, the CDR3 is TGTGCCAGCAGTTTGACCGGGACAGGGGTGTACGAGCAGTACTTC. The chain recombines TRBV6-5 with TRBJ2-7; 10 nucleotides line up with TRBD1. The CDR3 is made up of 15 amino acids. Losses at the gene ends were 4 bases for V and 4 bases for J; bases not matched to a gene: 7. Germline CDR1 MNHEY, CDR2 SVGAGI.

This chain links TRBV27 with TRBJ1-1; maybe TRBD1 (5 bases). V was clipped by 7 bases and J by 4 bases, with 25 bases between them. CDR3 length: 17 residues. Germline V gives CDR1 MNHEY, CDR2 SMNVEV (reference sequence). The CDR3 reads CASTARAQTIRATEAFF. CDR3 DNA: TGTGCCAGCACCGCCAGGGCTCAAACAATTCGGGCCACTGAAGCTTTCTTT.

The gene calls are TRBV9 and TRBJ1-4; D not certain. V lost 0 bases to trimming and J lost 8 bases, with 11 bases between them. The V gene's germline CDR1 is SGDLS and CDR2 YYNGEE. This CDR3 spans 14 amino acids. For the CDR3, the DNA is TGTGCCAGCAGCGTAGGTCAAGGAGGCGAAAAACTGTTTTTT. It encodes CASSVGQGGEKLFF. Supplemented by reference TRBV9 and TRBJ1-4, the full variable domain reads DSGVTQTPKHLITATGQRVTLRCSPRSGDLSVYWYQQSLDQGLQFLIQYYNGEERAKGNILERFSAQQFPDLHSELNLSSLELGDSALYFCASSVGQGGEKLFFGSGTQLSVL.

The chain has TRBV13 and TRBJ2-1, with D perhaps TRBD1 (5 bases). The V end lost 5 bases, the J end lost 6 bases, and 14 bases lay between the germline ends. Germline CDR1 and CDR2: PRHDT and FYEKMQ (reference sequence). This CDR3 has 14 amino acids. CDR3: CASSIRVLGNEQFF. The CDR3 nucleotides are TGTGCCAGCAGCATCAGGGTTCTGGGCAATGAGCAGTTCTTC.

The rearrangement joins TRBV7-3 to TRBJ1-2; D is unresolved. This CDR3 has 13 residues. The germline V gene has CDR1 SGHTA and CDR2 FQGTGA. V was trimmed by 5 bases and J by 3 bases, leaving 10 bases between them. DNA of the CDR3: TGTGCCAGCAGCCCAGACACCTACTATGGCTACACCTTC. Its protein is CASSPDTYYGYTF.

The rearrangement joins TRBV5-1 to TRBJ1-1; 8 nucleotides line up with TRBD1. Trimming took 2 bases from V and 4 from J; bases not matched to a gene: 4. Germline values: CDR1 SGHRS, CDR2 YFSETQ. The CDR3 runs to 14 residues. CDR3 residues: CASSFGQGGTEAFF. In nucleotides, the CDR3 is TGCGCCAGCAGCTTCGGACAGGGAGGCACTGAAGCTTTCTTT.

The chain combines TRBV11-2 with TRBJ1-1; possible D gene TRBD1, 6 bases. The CDR3 is 15 amino acids. V lost 3 bases to trimming and J lost 0 bases, with 11 bases between them. CDR1 is SGHAT and CDR2 is FQNNGV in the germline V gene. The DNA of the CDR3 is TGTGCCAGCAGCTTGACAGGTTTTATGAACACTGAAGCTTTCTTT. Protein sequence: CASSLTGFMNTEAFF.

A single count supports this clone. The V call is TRBV5-1, the J call TRBJ1-5, with D maybe TRBD1 (6 bases). Trimming cost V 0 bases and J 3 bases, with 10 bases left between them. Germline V gives CDR1 SGHRS, CDR2 YFSETQ. This CDR3 contains 15 residues. The CDR3 DNA follows: TGCGCCAGCAGCTTGGCAGGGGTCGACAATCAGCCCCAGCATTTT. This encodes CASSLAGVDNQPQHF.

The J gene is TRBJ2-7, the V gene TRBV6-1; TRBD2 matches at 11 bases. Germline CDR1 and CDR2: MNHNS and SASEGT. Trimming removed 8 bases from V and 2 bases from J; junction bases left unmatched: 5. The CDR3 extends over 14 amino acids. The CDR3: CASLPSGGTYEQYF. Written as DNA, the CDR3 is TGTGCCAGCCTACCTAGCGGGGGGACCTACGAGCAGTACTTC.

The chain is built from TRBV29-1 and TRBJ2-1; TRBD1 might be the D (6 bases). The CDR3 loop spans 13 amino acids. Germline values: CDR1 SQVTM, CDR2 ANQGSEA. Trimming left V 8 bases short and J 3 bases short, with 14 bases between. CDR3 sequence reads: CSSRQDVYNEQFF. CDR3 sequence (DNA): TGCAGCTCTCGACAGGACGTCTACAATGAGCAGTTCTTC.